The T cell receptor beta chain described here comes from a study of CD8 T cells in ankylosing spondylitis. Quantitative 5'-RACE was performed with molecular barcodes, and it yielded the TCR beta libraries. TCRdb re-derived calls from the 5' RACE reads in MiXCR, one entry per CDR3 protein. The table has about 130,000 distinct CDR3 sequences, over 7% seen once. Ten or more counts support this clonotype. The target antigen is unknown. Study-level results: Disease-associated clones were reportedly significantly overrepresented in matched ankylosing spondylitis synovial fluid. For ankylosing spondylitis blood, a TCR beta motif of about 8 highly homologous variants appeared characteristic.

Trimming pared 6 bases from V and 6 bases from J, leaving 12 bases between. CDR3 length: 13 amino acids. Germline CDR1 and CDR2: MNHEY and SVGEGT. Material for sequencing was blood, either unsorted or a sorted T cell fraction (not recorded which). The sequence was obtained from a male donor with ankylosing spondylitis or in good health (not recorded which). The chain recombines TRBV6-2 or TRBV6-3 with TRBJ2-1, with D tentatively TRBD1 (5 bases). The CDR3 coding sequence is TGTGCCAGCAGGCAGGACAAGTTCAATGAGCAGTTCTTC. Its protein is CASRQDKFNEQFF.